A selection of T cell receptor beta chains follows, all from one sample in a study of cytomegalovirus exposure and HLA in healthy donors. Clones were read by immunoSEQ multiplex PCR, and TCRdb kept only the in-frame ones, dropping some. The data show over 150,000 clones, roughly 81% seen once. Sequencing was performed on PBMCs. The receptors here all came from a girl aged 5 to 17 in good health and CMV-seropositive. CDR3s include the opening cysteine and the closing phenylalanine or tryptophan. A D gene is named only where the DNA matches it firmly. Expanded clones get a size class; other rows say once, few or many, or leave the size out.

j_call clone_size v_call d_call cdr3_nt cdr3_aa
TRBJ1-3 - TRBV27 TRBD1 TGTGCCAGCAGTCTAGGACAGGGGCCTGGAAACACCATATATTTT CASSLGQGPGNTIYF
TRBJ1-1 - TRBV4-2 - TGTGCCAGCAGCCAAGAGTGGGGGCAAGGGAACACTGAAGCTTTCTTT CASSQEWGQGNTEAFF
TRBJ2-5 - TRBV9 - TGTGCCAGCAGCGTGATGAGGGAAGGGGAGACCCAGTACTTC CASSVMREGETQYF
TRBJ2-1 once TRBV6-4 TRBD2 TGTGCCAGCAGTCCTTTAGCGGGGGGTCCGAATGAGCAGTTCTTC CASSPLAGGPNEQFF
TRBJ2-3 - TRBV5-1 TRBD2 TGCGCCAGCAGCCGTCCTCTAGCGGGCACAGATACGCAGTATTTT CASSRPLAGTDTQYF
TRBJ1-2 few TRBV19 TRBD1 TGTGCCAGTAGTATGGGGACAGGGACCAAGGGCTACACCTTC CASSMGTGTKGYTF
TRBJ2-7 - TRBV4-1 - TGCGCCAGCAGCCAAGTGGGAGCCTTGTACGAGCAGTACTTC CASSQVGALYEQYF
TRBJ1-2 - TRBV5-6 - TGTGCCAGCAGTCCGAGGTGGGGGCTTGGCTATGGCTACACCTTC CASSPRWGLGYGYTF
TRBJ2-1 - TRBV7-9 - TGTGCCAGCAGCTTCCCTGAGGGTATTGAGCAGTTCTTC CASSFPEGIEQFF
TRBJ2-4 - TRBV2 - TGTGCCAGCAGTGAAATTCGTCGTCCGGTTCTAGCCAAAAACATTCAGTACTTC CASSEIRRPVLAKNIQYF
TRBJ1-1 - TRBV6-6 TRBD1 TGTGCCAGCAGTTACCCCTCGGACAGGGAAAACACTGAAGCTTTCTTT CASSYPSDRENTEAFF
TRBJ1-2 - TRBV27 TRBD1 TGTGCCAGCAGCTCCCGGGACAGGGGACGCTCCGACTATGGCTACACCTTC CASSSRDRGRSDYGYTF
TRBJ2-2 - TRBV4-1 - TGCGCCAGCAGCAATGAGGGGGTTGGGCACGGGGAGCTGTTTTTT CASSNEGVGHGELFF
TRBJ1-2 - TRBV5-4 - TGTGCCAGCAGCTTGAGGGGCAGGGATCTTGGCTACACCTTC CASSLRGRDLGYTF
TRBJ2-7 - TRBV6-1 - TGTGCCAGCAGTGCTAGAGACGGATCCTACGAGCAGTACTTC CASSARDGSYEQYF
TRBJ1-3 - TRBV6-5 - TGTGCCAGCAGAGAGACAGAGCGAAACACCATATATTTT CASRETERNTIYF
TRBJ1-3 - TRBV19 - TGTGCCAGTAGTAACAGGGCCCTTTCTGGAAACACCATATATTTT CASSNRALSGNTIYF
TRBJ2-7 - TRBV14 - TGTGCCAGCAGCCCCAGACAGAGATACGAGCAGTACTTC CASSPRQRYEQYF
TRBJ1-1 - TRBV6-5 - TGTGCCAGCAGTCCAGACAGATTGGAGAACACTGAAGCTTTCTTT CASSPDRLENTEAFF
TRBJ1-5 - TRBV5-1 - TGCGCCGGCAGTACAGGAGCTAGCAATCAGCCCCAGCATTTT CAGSTGASNQPQHF
TRBJ1-1 - TRBV9 TRBD1 TGTGCCAGCAGCGTAGTGGGGACAGGGGCGGTGAACACTGAAGCTTTCTTT CASSVVGTGAVNTEAFF
TRBJ2-5 - TRBV7-6 - TGTGCCAGCAGCTTAGGGGCTGAGCAGTACTTC CASSLGAEQYF
TRBJ2-7 - TRBV5-1 TRBD2 TGCGCCAGCAGCTTGTATGGTAGCGGGGGCTACGAGCAGTACTTC CASSLYGSGGYEQYF
TRBJ2-5 - TRBV4-2 TRBD2 TGTGCCAGCAGCCAAGATACGGGGGGATCCGAGACCCAGTACTTC CASSQDTGGSETQYF
TRBJ1-3 - TRBV7-9 - TGTGCCAGCAGCTTTCGACGCCAGGAGGCCTCTGGAAACACCATATATTTT CASSFRRQEASGNTIYF
TRBJ1-2 once TRBV5-1 TRBD1 TGCGCCAGCAGCACGACAGGGGGCGGGTTTTATGGCTACACCTTC CASSTTGGGFYGYTF
TRBJ2-7 - TRBV6-1 - TGTGCCAGCAGTATAAACAGGGACTCCTACGAGCAGTACTTC CASSINRDSYEQYF
TRBJ1-2 - TRBV6-6 - TGTGCCAGCAATCCTGACTGGAGGAGTGGCTACACCTTC CASNPDWRSGYTF
TRBJ1-1 - TRBV5-1 TRBD1 TGCGCCAGCAGCATTTGGACAGGGAACCCTGAAGCTTTCTTT CASSIWTGNPEAFF
TRBJ1-1 - TRBV6-1 - TGTGCCAGCAGGACCACAGGGTTGAACACTGAAGCTTTCTTT CASRTTGLNTEAFF
TRBJ2-7 - TRBV15 TRBD1 TGTGCCACCAGCAGAGAACGGGACAGTGCCTACGAGCAGTACTTC CATSRERDSAYEQYF
TRBJ2-7 - TRBV28 - TGTGCCAGCAGTTTCGGCAACAGGCCCTCACGGGAGCAGTACTTC CASSFGNRPSREQYF
TRBJ1-4 - TRBV5-6 - TGTGCCAGCAGCTTGCAGAGGAATGAAAAACTGTTTTTT CASSLQRNEKLFF
TRBJ2-3 - TRBV13 - TGTGCCAGCAGCTCTCCAAGGGGTTCAGGGTCAGATACGCAGTATTTT CASSSPRGSGSDTQYF
TRBJ2-6 - TRBV11-2 TRBD1 TGTGCCAGCAGCCCGAGACAGGGGGCTGGGGCCAACGTCCTGACTTTC CASSPRQGAGANVLTF
TRBJ1-1 - TRBV10-1 - TGCGCCAGCAGTGAGAATGCGGGGCGAGGAAGGAAGACTGAAGCTTTCTTT CASSENAGRGRKTEAFF
TRBJ1-2 - TRBV27 - TGTGCCAGCAGTGCCAGGGTTGGCAATTATATAGCTAACTATGGCTACACCTTC CASSARVGNYIANYGYTF
TRBJ1-2 few TRBV6-5 TRBD1 TGTGCCAGCAGTTTTCGACAGGGGGCGGGCAACTATGGCTACACCTTC CASSFRQGAGNYGYTF
TRBJ2-1 - TRBV2 TRBD2 TGTGCCAGCAGCCCCGTGATAGCGGGGAACAATGAGCAGTTCTTC CASSPVIAGNNEQFF
TRBJ2-1 - TRBV7-9 TRBD1 TGTGCCAGCAGCTTATCGGGACAGCTACATGAGCAGTTCTTC CASSLSGQLHEQFF
TRBJ1-2 - TRBV6-5 TRBD1 TGTGCCAGCAGGTCAGGGGGCCTCGACGGGAATGGCTACACCTTC CASRSGGLDGNGYTF